The next 4 T cell receptor beta chains were all read from a single sample in a study of blood T cell repertoires in COVID-19. Profiled with immunoSEQ multiplex PCR; TCRdb holds only in-frame clones, not every one. The sample has roughly 240,000 clones, about 91% seen once. Sample: PBMCs or T cells enriched from blood (not recorded which). These receptors all come from a woman between 35 and 50 years old with acute COVID-19.

The count of this clone is one. The DNA for the CDR3 is TGTGCCAGCAGCTTAAGCGAGGCCTACAATGAGCAGTTCTTC. Translating it yields CASSLSEAYNEQFF. This chain joins TRBV7-9 and TRBJ2-1, with D uncertain. V was clipped by 2 bases and J by 2 bases, with 7 bases between them. Germline V CDR1 and CDR2: SEHNR, FQNEAQ (reference sequence). The CDR3 is 14 amino acids.

The V and J genes are TRBV28 and TRBJ1-6; 7 bases align to TRBD1. V lost 4 bases to trimming and J lost 6 bases; unmatched junction nucleotides: 3. From germline, CDR1 is MDHEN and CDR2 SYDVKM. The CDR3 consists of 14 residues. The CDR3: CASSSGTANSPLHF. The CDR3 nucleotides are TGTGCCAGCAGTTCGGGGACAGCTAATTCACCCCTCCACTTT.

This chain connects TRBV5-1 to TRBJ1-4, with D hard to call. In germline, CDR1 is SGHRS, CDR2 YFSETQ. The CDR3 is made up of 13 amino acids. The germline V and J ends were trimmed by 6 bases and 4 bases, with 10 bases remaining between them. CDR3 residues: CASKASGNEKLFF. CDR3 coding DNA: TGCGCCAGCAAGGCCAGCGGTAATGAAAAACTGTTTTTT.

This chain connects TRBV24-1 to TRBJ1-1; D is unclear. Per the germline V gene, CDR1 is KGHDR and CDR2 is SFDVKD. The CDR3 is made up of 15 amino acids. Between the trimmed V and J ends, which lost 4 bases and 4 bases, there was a span of 15 bases. The CDR3 loop reads CATSDPGSGSTEAFF. CDR3 sequence (DNA): TGTGCCACCAGTGACCCTGGGTCGGGTAGCACTGAAGCTTTCTTT.